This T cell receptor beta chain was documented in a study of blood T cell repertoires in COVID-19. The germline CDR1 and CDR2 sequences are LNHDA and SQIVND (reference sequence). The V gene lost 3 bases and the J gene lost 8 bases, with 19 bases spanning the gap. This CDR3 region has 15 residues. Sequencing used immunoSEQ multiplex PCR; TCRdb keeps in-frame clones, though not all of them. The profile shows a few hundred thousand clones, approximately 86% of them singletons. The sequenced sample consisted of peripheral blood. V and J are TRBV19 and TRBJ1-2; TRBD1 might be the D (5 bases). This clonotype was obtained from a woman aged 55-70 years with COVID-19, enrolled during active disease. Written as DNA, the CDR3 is TGTGCCAGTAGTATCTTAATGACAGCCCTCTACGGCTACACCTTC. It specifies CASSILMTALYGYTF.